Following are 18 T cell receptor beta chains from one sample sequenced in a study of long-term antiretroviral therapy in people with HIV. The immunoSEQ assay was v3.0, run at survey level. The repertoire was sequenced with immunoSEQ multiplex PCR; TCRdb's copy has only in-frame clones and lacks some. The sample shows about 11,000 clones, approximately 79% of them seen only once. Sequencing used unsorted PBMCs, obtained 7 to 7.5 years after starting antiretroviral therapy. The receptors derive from a man aged 50 or older with HIV.

This clone has a handful of counts. This sequence joins TRBV2 and TRBJ1-1; a weak D match, TRBD1 (6 bases). Germline CDR1 is SNHLY and CDR2 is FYNNEI. The CDR3 runs to 16 residues. Deletions cut 1 base from V and 5 bases from J, with 17 bases between. CDR3: CASSEGTGARGTEAFF. CDR3 bases: TGTGCCAGCAGTGAAGGGACGGGGGCAAGGGGGACTGAAGCTTTCTTT.

CDR3 coding DNA: TGCGCCAGCAGCCAGTTCCAGGCGATGAACACTGAAGCTTTCTTT. Protein: CASSQFQAMNTEAFF. The rearrangement links TRBV4-1 to TRBJ1-1; D is unresolved. V was pared by 3 bases and J by 0 bases, with 11 bases between. Germline CDR1 reads MGHRA; CDR2 reads YSYEKL. The CDR3 is 15 amino acids.

Here the CDR3 DNA reads TGTGCCAGCAGTCGGGTCAACACCGGGGAGCTGTTTTTT. Its protein is CASSRVNTGELFF. The chain uses TRBV5-6 and TRBJ2-2; no firm D call. Germline V gene data show CDR1 as SGHDT and CDR2 as YYEEEE. With 5 bases removed from V and 2 bases from J, the gap between germline ends came to 7 bases. The CDR3 length is 13 residues.

V usage is TRBV6-5 and J usage is TRBJ2-3, with D hard to call. Germline CDR1 MNHEY, CDR2 SVGAGI. The V and J ends lost 6 bases and 6 bases respectively, with 10 bases between them. This CDR3 contains 12 residues. CDR3 residues: CASSDIEDTQYF. The CDR3 DNA sequence: TGTGCCAGCAGCGATATAGAGGATACGCAGTATTTT.

The CDR3 region has the DNA TGTGCCAGCAATAAACAAACCGGGGAGCTGTTTTTT. This sequence encodes CASNKQTGELFF. The chain links TRBV6-1 to TRBJ2-2, with D unclear. The CDR3 loop spans 12 amino acids. Trimming pared 7 bases from V and 5 bases from J, leaving 8 bases between. The germline CDR1 and CDR2 sequences are MNHNS and SASEGT.

This sequence joins TRBV9 and TRBJ1-1; 7 bases map to TRBD1. Germline loops: CDR1 SGDLS, CDR2 YYNGEE. Trimming at V came to 3 bases and at J to 2 bases, leaving 16 bases not matched to a gene. This CDR3 is built from 18 residues. The CDR3 region is CASSAGQRSPSFNTEAFF. The CDR3 bases are TGTGCCAGCAGCGCGGGACAGCGCAGTCCTTCCTTTAACACTGAAGCTTTCTTT.

The CDR3 nucleotides read TGTGCCAGCAGACAGGGGAACACTGAAGCTTTCTTT. Translated, it gives CASRQGNTEAFF. This chain joins TRBV27 and TRBJ1-1, with a tentative D call TRBD1 (6 bases). V was trimmed by 6 bases and J by 1 base, leaving 6 bases between them. CDR1 is MNHEY and CDR2 is SMNVEV in the germline V gene (reference sequence). The CDR3 is 12 amino acids.

CDR3 DNA sequence: TGTGCCAGCAGGACCGACTCTGGAAACACCATATATTTT. As protein: CASRTDSGNTIYF. The chain combines TRBV6-1 with TRBJ1-3; D not resolved. Per germline, CDR1 MNHNS and CDR2 SASEGT. CDR3 length: 13 amino acids. Trimming pared 6 bases from V and 0 bases from J, leaving 6 bases between.

The rearrangement joins TRBV27 to TRBJ2-7; 7 bases are a match to TRBD1. The CDR3 runs to 14 residues. V lost 3 bases to trimming and J lost 3 bases; unmatched junction nucleotides: 5. Germline V gives CDR1 MNHEY, CDR2 SMNVEV (reference sequence). The CDR3 sequence is CASSLSGGGYEQYF. CDR3 DNA: TGTGCCAGCAGTTTGTCAGGGGGTGGCTACGAGCAGTACTTC.

The V gene is TRBV4-2, the J gene TRBJ2-3, with 7 bases aligning to TRBD2. V shed 2 bases, J shed 4 bases, and the junction held 3 bases outside the gene matches. CDR1 and CDR2 (germline): LGHNA, YNFKEQ. The length of the CDR3 is 14 residues. CDR3 nucleotide sequence: TGTGCCAGCAGCCAAAGTGGGGGGGCAGATACGCAGTATTTT. Its translation is CASSQSGGADTQYF.

The chain carries TRBV6-1 and TRBJ2-7; a possible D gene is TRBD1 (5 bases). From germline, CDR1 is MNHNS and CDR2 SASEGT. Trimming took 1 base from V and 3 from J, leaving 10 bases between them. The CDR3 covers 14 residues. The DNA of the CDR3 is TGTGCCAGCAGTGAAGAGGTAGGGGTCTACGAGCAGTACTTC. Protein product: CASSEEVGVYEQYF.

The V gene is TRBV6-1, the J gene TRBJ2-3, with 7 bases matching TRBD2. The V segment lost 2 bases and the J segment 5 bases; nucleotides outside the gene matches: 1. The CDR3 has 13 amino acids. CDR1 is MNHNS and CDR2 is SASEGT in the germline V gene. In DNA, the CDR3 is TGTGCCAGCAGTGAATGGGAGGGAGATACGCAGTATTTT. Translating gives CASSEWEGDTQYF.

The CDR3: CASSGTVYNEQFF. CDR3 DNA sequence: TGCGCCAGCAGTGGGACGGTCTACAATGAGCAGTTCTTC. The V call is TRBV10-1, the J call TRBJ2-1; unclear D gene. The CDR3 extends over 13 amino acids. With 4 bases removed from V and 3 bases from J, the gap between germline ends came to 7 bases. The germline V gene encodes CDR1 WNHNN and CDR2 SYGVQD (reference sequence).

This chain uses TRBV30 with TRBJ1-1; unclear D gene. The V gene's germline CDR1 is GTSNPN and CDR2 SVGIG (reference sequence). V shed 0 bases and J shed 4 bases, with 9 bases lying between them. CDR3 size: 13 residues. This CDR3 is CAWSVLGGTEAFF. The CDR3 nucleotides read TGTGCCTGGAGTGTACTAGGAGGCACTGAAGCTTTCTTT.

This rearrangement joins TRBV27 to TRBJ2-6; a weak D match, TRBD1 (6 bases). This CDR3 has 15 amino acids. The V gene's germline CDR1 is MNHEY and CDR2 SMNVEV (reference sequence). The V and J ends lost 5 bases and 1 base respectively, with 9 bases between them. The CDR3: CASSLQGSGANVLTF. CDR3 DNA: TGTGCCAGCAGTCTACAGGGTTCTGGGGCCAACGTCCTGACTTTC. Full variable domain (remainder filled in from reference TRBV27 and TRBJ2-6): EAQVTQNPRYLITVTGKKLTVTCSQNMNHEYMSWYRQDPGLGLRQIYYSMNVEVTDKGDVPEGYKVSRKEKRNFPLILESPSPNQTSLYFCASSLQGSGANVLTFGAGSRLTVL.

The chain joins TRBV5-4 to TRBJ2-1, with D perhaps TRBD1 (6 bases). V was pared by 7 bases and J by 2 bases, with 13 bases between. The CDR3 sequence is 14 residues long. CDR1 SGHNT and CDR2 YYREEE come from the germline V gene (reference sequence). CDR3 sequence (DNA): TGTGCCAGCCTCAAAGGGGGAACCTACAATGAGCAGTTCTTC. Protein product: CASLKGGTYNEQFF.

The chain links TRBV27 to TRBJ2-7; D remains unclear. Germline V lookup: CDR1 MNHEY, CDR2 SMNVEV (reference sequence). The CDR3 is 11 amino acids. With 5 bases removed from V and 2 bases from J, the gap between germline ends came to 4 bases. The chain's CDR3 is CASSNTYEQYF. In DNA, the CDR3 is TGTGCCAGCAGTAATACCTACGAGCAGTACTTC.

This clone was picked up one time. The genes are TRBV2 and TRBJ1-1; D remains ambiguous. The CDR3 is made up of 12 amino acids. Germline values: CDR1 SNHLY, CDR2 FYNNEI. The V and J ends lost 8 bases and 0 bases respectively, with 7 bases between them. DNA of the CDR3: TGTGCCAGCCTTCGATTGAACACTGAAGCTTTCTTT. It yields the protein CASLRLNTEAFF. The full variable domain, with the rest looked up from reference TRBV2 and TRBJ1-1, is EPEVTQTPSHQVTQMGQEVILRCVPISNHLYFYWYRQILGQKVEFLVSFYNNEISEKSEIFDDQFSVERPDGSNFTLKIRSTKLEDSAMYFCASLRLNTEAFFGQGTRLTVV.